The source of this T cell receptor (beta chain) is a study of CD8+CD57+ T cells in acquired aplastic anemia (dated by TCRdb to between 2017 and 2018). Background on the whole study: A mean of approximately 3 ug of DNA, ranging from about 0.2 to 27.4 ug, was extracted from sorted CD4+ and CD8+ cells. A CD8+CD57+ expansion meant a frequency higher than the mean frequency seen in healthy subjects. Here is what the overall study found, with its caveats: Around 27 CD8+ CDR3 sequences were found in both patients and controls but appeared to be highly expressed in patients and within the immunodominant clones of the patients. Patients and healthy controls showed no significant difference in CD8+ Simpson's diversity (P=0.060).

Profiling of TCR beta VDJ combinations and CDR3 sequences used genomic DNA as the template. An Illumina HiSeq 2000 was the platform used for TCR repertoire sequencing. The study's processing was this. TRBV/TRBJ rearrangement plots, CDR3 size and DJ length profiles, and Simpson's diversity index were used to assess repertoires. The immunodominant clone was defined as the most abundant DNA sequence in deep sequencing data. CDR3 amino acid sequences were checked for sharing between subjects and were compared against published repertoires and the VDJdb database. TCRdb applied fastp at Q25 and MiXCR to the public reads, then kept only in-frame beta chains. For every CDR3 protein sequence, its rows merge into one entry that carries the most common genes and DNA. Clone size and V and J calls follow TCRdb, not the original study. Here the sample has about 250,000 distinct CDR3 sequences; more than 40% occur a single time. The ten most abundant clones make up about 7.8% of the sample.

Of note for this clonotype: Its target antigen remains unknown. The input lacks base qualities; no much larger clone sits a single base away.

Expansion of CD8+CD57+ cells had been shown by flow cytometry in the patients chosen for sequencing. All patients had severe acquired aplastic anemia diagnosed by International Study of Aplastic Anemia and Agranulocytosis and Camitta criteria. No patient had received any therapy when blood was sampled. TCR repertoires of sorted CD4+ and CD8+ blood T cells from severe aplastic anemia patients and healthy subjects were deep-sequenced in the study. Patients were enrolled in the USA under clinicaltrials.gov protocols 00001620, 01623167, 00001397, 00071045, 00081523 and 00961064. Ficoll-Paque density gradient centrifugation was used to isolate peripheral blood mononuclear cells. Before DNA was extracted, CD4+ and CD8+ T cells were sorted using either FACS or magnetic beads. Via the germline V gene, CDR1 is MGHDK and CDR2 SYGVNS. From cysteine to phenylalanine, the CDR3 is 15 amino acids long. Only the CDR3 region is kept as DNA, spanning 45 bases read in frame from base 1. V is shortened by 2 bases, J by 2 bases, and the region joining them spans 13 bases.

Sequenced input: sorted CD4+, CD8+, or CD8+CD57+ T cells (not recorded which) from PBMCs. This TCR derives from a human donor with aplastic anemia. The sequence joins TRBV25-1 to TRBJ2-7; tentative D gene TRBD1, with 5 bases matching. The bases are TGTGCCAGCAGTGAAGGCTGGGCAGGGCCCTACGAGCAGTACTTC. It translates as CASSEGWAGPYEQYF.